This T cell receptor beta chain derives from a study of T cell responses to AZD1222 COVID-19 vaccine. Here immunoSEQ multiplex PCR was the method, and the copy in TCRdb shows in-frame clones only, minus some. Of approximately 130,000 clones listed, approximately 93% are singletons. The ends were cut back, 1 base at V and 4 bases at J, with 11 bases in the middle. The CDR3 length is 15 residues. CDR1 is MGHRA, CDR2 YSYEKL, per germline. The sample consisted of peripheral blood, taken on day 0 of AZD1222 vaccination. The rearrangement links TRBV4-1 to TRBJ1-5; D is unresolved. The TCR was taken from an adult in good health. CDR3 nucleotides: TGCGCCAGCAGCCAAGTGGGGAACCGTAATCAGCCCCAGCATTTT. As protein: CASSQVGNRNQPQHF.